This passage covers 16 T cell receptor beta chains from one sample sequenced in a study of T-cell memory formation after mild COVID-19. TCRdb fed the 5' RACE reads into MiXCR, producing one record per CDR3 protein. The table has about 610,000 distinct CDR3 sequences, 15% to 20% seen once. Sequencing used PBMCs or a T cell subset sorted from them (not recorded which). Receptors were obtained from an adult woman who had mild COVID-19 (a few samples of this study predate the infection). Cell type and time point are not known.

The chain joins TRBV19 to TRBJ1-2, with D maybe TRBD1 (5 bases). The CDR3 covers 15 residues. CDR1 is LNHDA and CDR2 is SQIVND in the germline V gene (reference sequence). V lost 6 bases, J lost 4 bases, and 18 bases lay in between. The DNA of the CDR3 is TGTGCCAGTAGACGCACGGGGGGGACGGGCTATGGCTACACCTTC. It encodes CASRRTGGTGYGYTF.

This clonotype was detected a few times. The CDR3 sequence: CASSQTLGVQVQYF. CDR3 nucleotide sequence: TGCGCCAGCAGCCAAACACTAGGGGTACAGGTCCAGTACTTC. This chain connects TRBV4-1 to TRBJ2-5, with D possibly being TRBD1 or TRBD2 (5 bases each). The germline gives CDR1 MGHRA, CDR2 YSYEKL. This CDR3 comprises 14 residues. Trimming cost V 2 bases and J 10 bases, with 17 bases left between them.

The chain is built from TRBV12-3 or TRBV12-4 and TRBJ2-3, with D maybe TRBD1 (6 bases). The germline V and J ends were trimmed by 4 bases and 0 bases, with 11 bases remaining between them. The CDR3 contains 15 residues. This CDR3 is CASSSPQGSTDTQYF. The CDR3, as DNA: TGTGCCAGCAGTTCGCCACAGGGTAGCACAGATACGCAGTATTTT.

The rearrangement joins TRBV24-1 to TRBJ2-5; D might be TRBD2 (6 bases). Trimming shortened V by 4 bases and J by 4 bases, and 12 bases separated the two germline ends. This CDR3 has 14 residues. The germline CDR1 and CDR2 sequences are KGHDR and SFDVKD. This chain's CDR3 is CATSETAGAETQYF. The CDR3 bases are TGTGCCACCAGTGAGACAGCGGGTGCAGAGACCCAGTACTTC.

The chain employs TRBV30 and TRBJ2-2; D gene ambiguous. The V end was cut by 5 bases, the J end by 6 bases, with 7 bases between. Germline loops: CDR1 GTSNPN, CDR2 SVGIG (reference sequence). The CDR3 sequence is 11 residues long. For the CDR3, the DNA is TGTGCCTGGTCAGGAGCCGGGGAGCTGTTTTTT. Translation gives CAWSGAGELFF.

This sequence joins TRBV5-5 and TRBJ2-2; a possible D gene is TRBD1 (5 bases). The CDR3 extends over 17 amino acids. V shed 2 bases and J shed 0 bases, with 14 bases lying between them. Germline values: CDR1 SGHKS, CDR2 YYEKEE (reference sequence). CDR3 sequence reads: CASSFRIAQANTGELFF. The DNA for the CDR3 is TGTGCCAGCAGCTTTCGTATCGCACAGGCGAACACCGGGGAGCTGTTTTTT.

This clonotype has only a few counts. J is TRBJ1-2 and V is TRBV6-5, with 10 nucleotides matching TRBD1. Germline CDR1 is MNHEY and CDR2 is SVGAGI. Trimming cost V 5 bases and J 4 bases; bases outside gene matches: 4. This CDR3 contains 14 residues. CDR3 amino acids: CASSHGTGAYGYTF. CDR3 bases: TGTGCCAGCAGTCATGGGACAGGGGCCTATGGCTACACCTTC.

This clonotype was detected once. This rearrangement joins TRBV7-9 to TRBJ2-7, with a weak D call TRBD1 (6 bases). Germline V gene data show CDR1 as SEHNR and CDR2 as FQNEAQ (reference sequence). Trimming took off 0 bases at V and 2 bases at J, with 11 bases between the two ends. This CDR3 comprises 15 residues. CDR3 coding DNA: TGTGCCAGCAGCTTAGCCACCGGACAGACCTACGAGCAGTACTTC. Encoded protein: CASSLATGQTYEQYF.

This rearrangement joins TRBV15 to TRBJ2-3; TRBD2 matches at 10 bases. V shed 0 bases, J shed 2 bases, and the junction held 8 bases outside the gene matches. CDR1 is LNHNV, CDR2 YYDKDF, per germline (reference sequence). The CDR3 spans 18 residues. The CDR3: CATSRDRASGGFTDTQYF. The CDR3 coding sequence is TGTGCCACCAGCAGAGATCGGGCTAGCGGGGGATTCACAGATACGCAGTATTTT.

V usage is TRBV20-1 and J usage is TRBJ1-2; D gene ambiguous. Germline assignment: CDR1 DFQATT and CDR2 SNEGSKA (reference sequence). CDR3 length: 13 amino acids. Trimming took 7 bases from V and 8 from J, leaving 20 bases between them. The chain's CDR3 is CSGVSDSVKGYTF. As DNA, the CDR3 is TGCAGTGGGGTCTCGGACTCGGTGAAGGGCTACACCTTC.

This clonotype was observed a few times. J is TRBJ1-4 and V is TRBV6-6; no definite D call. The CDR3 is 13 amino acids. V lost 6 bases and J lost 4, with 9 bases in between. Germline loops: CDR1 MNHNY, CDR2 SVGAGI (reference sequence). As DNA, the CDR3 is TGTGCCAGCAGGCGGATACTTAATGAAAAACTGTTTTTT. Its protein product is CASRRILNEKLFF.

This clonotype has ten or more counts. The chain combines TRBV29-1 with TRBJ1-1; D remains ambiguous. Trimming shortened V by 2 bases and J by 0 bases, and 7 bases separated the two germline ends. The CDR3 contains 13 residues. Germline CDR1 reads SQVTM; CDR2 reads ANQGSEA. The CDR3 here is CSVEQPLNTEAFF. The CDR3 bases are TGCAGCGTTGAACAACCCTTGAACACTGAAGCTTTCTTT.

The V and J genes are TRBV20-1 and TRBJ1-5; a possible D gene is TRBD1 (6 bases). CDR3 length: 16 amino acids. Germline values: CDR1 DFQATT, CDR2 SNEGSKA (reference sequence). Trimming cost V 3 bases and J 0 bases, with 15 bases left between them. The CDR3 DNA follows: TGCAGTGCTAGGGGTCTGGGACAACCTAGCAATCAGCCCCAGCATTTT. Residues: CSARGLGQPSNQPQHF.

This clonotype was counted only a few times. The chain is built from TRBV5-6 and TRBJ1-2, with TRBD1 matching 8 bases. J gave up 2 bases and V 3 bases, and 9 bases lay outside the gene matches. The germline CDR1 and CDR2 sequences are SGHDT and YYEEEE. This CDR3 has 16 amino acids. CDR3 nucleotide sequence: TGTGCCAGCAGCTCCGGACAGGGATCGGCGAACTATGGCTACACCTTC. Translated, it gives CASSSGQGSANYGYTF. The full variable domain, rest sourced from reference TRBV5-6 and TRBJ1-2, is DAGVTQSPTHLIKTRGQQVTLRCSPKSGHDTVSWYQQALGQGPQFIFQYYEEEERQRGNFPDRFSGHQFPNYSSELNVNALLLGDSALYLCASSSGQGSANYGYTFGSGTRLTVV.

V and J are TRBV6-4 and TRBJ2-1; possibly TRBD1 for D (6 bases). V dropped 4 bases and J dropped 9 bases, with 13 bases sitting between them. Germline CDR1 MRHNA, CDR2 SNTAGT. This CDR3 comprises 13 residues. CDR3 coding DNA: TGTGCCAGCAGTGCCGACAGGTATGGTGAGCAGTTCTTC. Translation: CASSADRYGEQFF.

The V and J genes are TRBV7-2 and TRBJ2-7; 7 positions match TRBD1. This CDR3 spans 13 amino acids. V dropped 3 bases and J dropped 3; count of bases not matched to a gene: 2. The germline V gene encodes CDR1 SGHTA and CDR2 FQGNSA. DNA of the CDR3: TGTGCCAGCAGCTTTGGACAGGTCTACGAGCAGTACTTC. Its protein product is CASSFGQVYEQYF.